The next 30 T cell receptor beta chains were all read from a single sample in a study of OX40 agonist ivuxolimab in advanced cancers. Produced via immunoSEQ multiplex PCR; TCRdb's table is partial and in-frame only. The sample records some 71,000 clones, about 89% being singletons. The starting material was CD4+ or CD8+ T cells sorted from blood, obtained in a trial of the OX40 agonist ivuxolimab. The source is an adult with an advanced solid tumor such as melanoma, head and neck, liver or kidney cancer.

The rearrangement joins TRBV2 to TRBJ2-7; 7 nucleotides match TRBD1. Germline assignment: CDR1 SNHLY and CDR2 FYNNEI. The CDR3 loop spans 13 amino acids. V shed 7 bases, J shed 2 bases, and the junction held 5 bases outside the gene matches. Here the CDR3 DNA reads TGTGCCAGCACGGGGACAGAGACCTACGAGCAGTACTTC. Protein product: CASTGTETYEQYF.

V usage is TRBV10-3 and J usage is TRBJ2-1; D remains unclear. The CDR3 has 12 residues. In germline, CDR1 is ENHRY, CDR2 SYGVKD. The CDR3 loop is CATGPLYNEQFF. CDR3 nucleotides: TGTGCAACCGGGCCCCTGTACAATGAGCAGTTCTTC.

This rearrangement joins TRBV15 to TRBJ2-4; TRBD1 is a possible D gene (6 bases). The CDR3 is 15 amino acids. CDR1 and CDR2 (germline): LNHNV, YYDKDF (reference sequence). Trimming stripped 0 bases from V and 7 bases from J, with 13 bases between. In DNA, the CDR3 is TGTGCCACCAGCAGAGACAGGGGCATGGTGAACATTCAGTACTTC. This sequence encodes CATSRDRGMVNIQYF. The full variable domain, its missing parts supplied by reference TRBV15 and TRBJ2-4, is DAMVIQNPRYQVTQFGKPVTLSCSQTLNHNVMYWYQQKSSQAPKLLFHYYDKDFNNEADTPDNFQSRRPNTSFCFLDIRSPGLGDTAMYLCATSRDRGMVNIQYFGAGTRLSVL.

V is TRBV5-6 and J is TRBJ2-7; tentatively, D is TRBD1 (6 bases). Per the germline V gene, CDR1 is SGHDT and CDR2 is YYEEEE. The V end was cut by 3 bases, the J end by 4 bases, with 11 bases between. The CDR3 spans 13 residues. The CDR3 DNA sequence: TGTGCCAGCAGCTCCGGGACAAATTACGAGCAGTACTTC. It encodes CASSSGTNYEQYF.

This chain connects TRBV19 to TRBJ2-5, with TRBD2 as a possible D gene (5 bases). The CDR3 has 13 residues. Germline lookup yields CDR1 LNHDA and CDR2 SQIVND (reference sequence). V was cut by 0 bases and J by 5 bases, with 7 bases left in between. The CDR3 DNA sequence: TGTGCCAGTAGTATAGATGGGGAGGAGACCCAGTACTTC. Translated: CASSIDGEETQYF.

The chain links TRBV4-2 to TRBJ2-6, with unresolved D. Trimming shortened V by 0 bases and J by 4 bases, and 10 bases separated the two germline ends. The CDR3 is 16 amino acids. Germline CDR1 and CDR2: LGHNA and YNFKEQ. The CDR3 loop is CASSQEAGLGANVLTF. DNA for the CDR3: TGTGCCAGCAGCCAAGAAGCCGGGTTAGGGGCCAACGTCCTGACTTTC.

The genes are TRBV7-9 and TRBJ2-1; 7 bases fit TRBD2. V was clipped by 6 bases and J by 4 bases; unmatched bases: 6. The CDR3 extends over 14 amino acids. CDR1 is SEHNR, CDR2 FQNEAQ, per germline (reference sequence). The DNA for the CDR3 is TGTGCCAGCAGTGGACTAGAGAAGTACAATGAGCAGTTCTTC. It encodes CASSGLEKYNEQFF.

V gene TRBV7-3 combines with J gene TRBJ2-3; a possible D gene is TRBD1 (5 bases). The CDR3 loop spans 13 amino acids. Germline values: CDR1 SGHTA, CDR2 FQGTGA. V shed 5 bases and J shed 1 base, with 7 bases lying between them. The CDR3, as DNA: TGTGCCAGCAGCGAAGGGGGCACAGATACGCAGTATTTT. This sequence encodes CASSEGGTDTQYF. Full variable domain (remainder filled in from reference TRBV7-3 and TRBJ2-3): GAGVSQTPSNKVTEKGKYVELRCDPISGHTALYWYRQSLGQGPEFLIYFQGTGAADDSGLPNDRFFAVRPEGSVSTLKIQRTERGDSAVYLCASSEGGTDTQYFGPGTRLTVL.

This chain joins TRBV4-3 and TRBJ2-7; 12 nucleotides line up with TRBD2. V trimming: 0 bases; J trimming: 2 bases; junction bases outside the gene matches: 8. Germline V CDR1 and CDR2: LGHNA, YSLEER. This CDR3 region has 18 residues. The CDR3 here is CASSQDLHGLAGTYEQYF. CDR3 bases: TGCGCCAGCAGCCAAGACCTCCATGGACTAGCGGGGACCTACGAGCAGTACTTC.

The DNA for the CDR3 is TGTGCTCATGACGACGGTGTGGGCACTGAAGCTTTCTTT. It yields the protein CAHDDGVGTEAFF. The chain couples TRBV30 to TRBJ1-1; no clear D gene. Germline V gene sequence: CDR1 GTSNPN, CDR2 SVGIG (reference sequence). This CDR3 is built from 13 residues.

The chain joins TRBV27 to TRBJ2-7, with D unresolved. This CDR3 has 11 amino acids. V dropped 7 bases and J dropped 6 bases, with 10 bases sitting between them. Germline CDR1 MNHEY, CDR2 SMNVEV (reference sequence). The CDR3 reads CASNWPPEQYF. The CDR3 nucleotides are TGTGCCAGCAATTGGCCTCCCGAGCAGTACTTC.

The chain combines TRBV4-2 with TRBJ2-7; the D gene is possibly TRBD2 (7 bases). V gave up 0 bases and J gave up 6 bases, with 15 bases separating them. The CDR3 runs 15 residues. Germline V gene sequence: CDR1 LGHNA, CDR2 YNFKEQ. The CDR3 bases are TGTGCCAGCAGCCAAGATGTCCCAGGGGAGGGCGAGCAGTACTTC. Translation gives CASSQDVPGEGEQYF.

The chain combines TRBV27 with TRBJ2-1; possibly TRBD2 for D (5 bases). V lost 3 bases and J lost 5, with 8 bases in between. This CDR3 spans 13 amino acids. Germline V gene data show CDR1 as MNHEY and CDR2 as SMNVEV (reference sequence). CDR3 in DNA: TGTGCCAGCAGTTTTAGGGAGAACAATGAGCAGTTCTTC. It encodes CASSFRENNEQFF.

CDR3 coding DNA: TGCGCCAGCAGCCAAGACCGGGGAAATGAAAAACTGTTTTTT. As protein: CASSQDRGNEKLFF. This chain links TRBV4-1 with TRBJ1-4; D remains ambiguous. The length of the CDR3 is 14 residues. The germline V gene encodes CDR1 MGHRA and CDR2 YSYEKL. The germline V and J ends were trimmed by 0 bases and 5 bases, with 7 bases remaining between them.

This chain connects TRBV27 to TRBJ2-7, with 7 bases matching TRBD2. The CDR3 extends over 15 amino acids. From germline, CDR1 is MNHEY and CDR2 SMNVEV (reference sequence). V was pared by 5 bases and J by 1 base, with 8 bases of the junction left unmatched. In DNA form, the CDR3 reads TGTGCCAGCAGTACCCTCCTAGCGGCTTCCTACGAGCAGTACTTC. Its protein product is CASSTLLAASYEQYF.

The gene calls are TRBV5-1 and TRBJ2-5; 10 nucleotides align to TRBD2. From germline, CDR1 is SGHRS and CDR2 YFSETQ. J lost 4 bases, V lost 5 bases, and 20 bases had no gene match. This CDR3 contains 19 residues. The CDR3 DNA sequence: TGCGCCAGCAGTTTTAATGGGGGGCTACTAGCGGGAAACGGAGAGACCCAGTACTTC. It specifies CASSFNGGLLAGNGETQYF.

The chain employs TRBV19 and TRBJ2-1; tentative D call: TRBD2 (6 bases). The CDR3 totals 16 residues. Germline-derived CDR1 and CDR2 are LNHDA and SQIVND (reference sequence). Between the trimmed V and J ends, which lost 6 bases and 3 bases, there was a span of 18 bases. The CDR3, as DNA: TGTGCCAGTAGCCCAAGGGGACTCCGTCTCTACAATGAGCAGTTCTTC. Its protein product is CASSPRGLRLYNEQFF.

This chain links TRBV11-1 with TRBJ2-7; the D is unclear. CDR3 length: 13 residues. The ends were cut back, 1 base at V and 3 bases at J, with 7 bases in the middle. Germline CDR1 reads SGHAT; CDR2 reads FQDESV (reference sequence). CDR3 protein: CASSLGVGYEQYF. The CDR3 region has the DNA TGTGCCAGCAGCTTAGGGGTGGGCTACGAGCAGTACTTC. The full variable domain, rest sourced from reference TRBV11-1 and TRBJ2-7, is EAEVAQSPRYKITEKSQAVAFWCDPISGHATLYWYRQILGQGPELLVQFQDESVVDDSQLPKDRFSAERLKGVDSTLKIQPAELGDSAMYLCASSLGVGYEQYFGPGTRLTVT.

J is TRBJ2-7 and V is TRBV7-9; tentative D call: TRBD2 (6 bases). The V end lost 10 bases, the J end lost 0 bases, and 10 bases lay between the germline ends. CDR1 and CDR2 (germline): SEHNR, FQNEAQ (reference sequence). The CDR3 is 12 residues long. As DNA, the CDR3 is TGTGCCATTAGCGGAAGCTCCTACGAGCAGTACTTC. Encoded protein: CAISGSSYEQYF.

CDR3 bases: TGTGCCAGCAGCCAATCCAACACCGGGGAGCTGTTTTTT. This gives the protein CASSQSNTGELFF. The V gene is TRBV9, the J gene TRBJ2-2; D uncertain. The CDR3 consists of 13 residues. V gave up 4 bases and J gave up 2 bases, with 6 bases separating them. Germline lookup yields CDR1 SGDLS and CDR2 YYNGEE.

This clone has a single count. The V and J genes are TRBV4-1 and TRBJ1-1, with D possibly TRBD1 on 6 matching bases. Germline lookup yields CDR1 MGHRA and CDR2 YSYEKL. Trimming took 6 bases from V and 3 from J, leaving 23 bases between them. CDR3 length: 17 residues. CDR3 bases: TGCGCCAGCAGTCACAAGGGGGGCGGCCCAGCGGACACTGAAGCTTTCTTT. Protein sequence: CASSHKGGGPADTEAFF.

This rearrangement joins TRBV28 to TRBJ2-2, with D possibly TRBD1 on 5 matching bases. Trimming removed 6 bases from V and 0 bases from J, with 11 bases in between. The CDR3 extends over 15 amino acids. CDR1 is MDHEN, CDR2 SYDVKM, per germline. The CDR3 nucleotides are TGTGCCAGCAGCTGGACATACGCGAACACCGGGGAGCTGTTTTTT. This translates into CASSWTYANTGELFF. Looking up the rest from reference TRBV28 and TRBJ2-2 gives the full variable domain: DVKVTQSSRYLVKRTGEKVFLECVQDMDHENMFWYRQDPGLGLRLIYFSYDVKMKEKGDIPEGYSVSREKKERFSLILESASTNQTSMYLCASSWTYANTGELFFGEGSRLTVL.

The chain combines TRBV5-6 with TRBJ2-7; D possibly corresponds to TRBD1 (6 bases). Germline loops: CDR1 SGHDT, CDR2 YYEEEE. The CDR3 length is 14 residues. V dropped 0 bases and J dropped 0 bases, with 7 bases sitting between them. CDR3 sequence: CASSLGQDSYEQYF. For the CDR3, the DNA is TGTGCCAGCAGCTTGGGACAGGACTCCTACGAGCAGTACTTC. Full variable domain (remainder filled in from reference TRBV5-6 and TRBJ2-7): DAGVTQSPTHLIKTRGQQVTLRCSPKSGHDTVSWYQQALGQGPQFIFQYYEEEERQRGNFPDRFSGHQFPNYSSELNVNALLLGDSALYLCASSLGQDSYEQYFGPGTRLTVT.

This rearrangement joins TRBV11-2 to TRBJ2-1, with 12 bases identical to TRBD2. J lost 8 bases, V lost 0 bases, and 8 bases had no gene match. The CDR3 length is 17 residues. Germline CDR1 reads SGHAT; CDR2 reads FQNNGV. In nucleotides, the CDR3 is TGTGCCAGCAGCTTAGAGCTAGCGGGAGGGCCCTTAGATGAGCAGTTCTTC. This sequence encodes CASSLELAGGPLDEQFF.

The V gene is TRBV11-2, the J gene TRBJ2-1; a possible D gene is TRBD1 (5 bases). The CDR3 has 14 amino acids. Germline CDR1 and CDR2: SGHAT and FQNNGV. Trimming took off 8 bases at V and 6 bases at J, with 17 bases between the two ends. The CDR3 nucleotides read TGTGCCAGCGTAGGGGATCCCTCCCTCAATGAGCAGTTCTTC. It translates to CASVGDPSLNEQFF. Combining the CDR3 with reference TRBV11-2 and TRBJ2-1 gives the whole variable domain EAGVAQSPRYKIIEKRQSVAFWCNPISGHATLYWYQQILGQGPKLLIQFQNNGVVDDSQLPKDRFSAERLKGVDSTLKIQPAKLEDSAVYLCASVGDPSLNEQFFGPGTRLTVL.

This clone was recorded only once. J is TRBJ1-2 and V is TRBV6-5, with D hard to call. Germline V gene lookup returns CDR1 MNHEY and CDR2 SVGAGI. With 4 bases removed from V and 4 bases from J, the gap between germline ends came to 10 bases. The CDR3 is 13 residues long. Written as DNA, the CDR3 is TGTGCCAGCAGTTCCGGACGGATCTATGGCTACACCTTC. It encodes CASSSGRIYGYTF.

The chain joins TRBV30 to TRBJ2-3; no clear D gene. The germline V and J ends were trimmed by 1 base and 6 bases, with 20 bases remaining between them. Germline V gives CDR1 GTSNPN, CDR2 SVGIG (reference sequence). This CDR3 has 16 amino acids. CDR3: CAWSDYSGVGRDTQYF. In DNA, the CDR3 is TGTGCCTGGAGTGACTACTCCGGCGTGGGCCGGGATACGCAGTATTTT.

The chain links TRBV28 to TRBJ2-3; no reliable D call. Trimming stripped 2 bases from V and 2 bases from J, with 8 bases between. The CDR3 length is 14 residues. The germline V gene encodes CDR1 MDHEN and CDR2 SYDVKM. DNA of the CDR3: TGTGCCAGCAGTTTAGCCGTACCCACAGATACGCAGTATTTT. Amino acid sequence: CASSLAVPTDTQYF.

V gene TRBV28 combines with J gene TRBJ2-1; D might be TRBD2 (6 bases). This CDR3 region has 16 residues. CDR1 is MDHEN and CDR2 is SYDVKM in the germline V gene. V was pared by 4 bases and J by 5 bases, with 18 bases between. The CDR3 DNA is TGTGCCAGCAGTTCCCCCTGGCGGGGCTTCAACAATGAGCAGTTCTTC. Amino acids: CASSSPWRGFNNEQFF.

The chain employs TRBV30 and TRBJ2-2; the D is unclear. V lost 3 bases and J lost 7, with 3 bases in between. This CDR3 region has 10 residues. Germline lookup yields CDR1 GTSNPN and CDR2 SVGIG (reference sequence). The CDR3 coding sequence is TGTGCCTGGAGCCTCGGGGAGCTGTTTTTT. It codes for CAWSLGELFF.